These 27 T cell receptor beta chains originate from one sample sequenced in a study of blood T cell repertoires in COVID-19. This table comes from immunoSEQ multiplex PCR, and its TCRdb copy is limited to in-frame clones, with some not included. The data contain about 190,000 clones, approximately 80% of them singletons. What was sequenced was peripheral blood. The receptors were sampled from a man aged 50 to 59 who had recovered from COVID-19.

This clone has just one count. The gene calls are TRBV7-2 and TRBJ2-3; D is ambiguous. Germline lookup yields CDR1 SGHTA and CDR2 FQGNSA. V was clipped by 1 base and J by 8 bases, with 10 bases between them. The CDR3 has 13 residues. The CDR3 DNA follows: TGTGCCAGCAGCTTAGGTCGTTCCCTTACGCAGTATTTT. Translated, it gives CASSLGRSLTQYF. Filled out from reference TRBV7-2 and TRBJ2-3, the complete variable domain reads GAGVSQSPSNKVTEKGKDVELRCDPISGHTALYWYRQSLGQGLEFLIYFQGNSAPDKSGLPSDRFSAERTGGSVSTLTIQRTQQEDSAVYLCASSLGRSLTQYFGPGTRLTVL.

This chain joins TRBV10-3 and TRBJ2-7, with TRBD2 identical over 14 bases. The CDR3 is made up of 14 amino acids. The J segment lost 6 bases and the V segment lost 6 bases, leaving 4 bases of the junction unmatched. Germline CDR1 reads ENHRY; CDR2 reads SYGVKD. CDR3 nucleotide sequence: TGTGCCATCAGCGGACTAGCGGGAGGAGGCGAGCAGTACTTC. Its translation: CAISGLAGGGEQYF.

Only a few counts were recorded for this clone. V gene TRBV29-1 combines with J gene TRBJ2-1; D is perhaps TRBD1 (5 bases). Germline V lookup: CDR1 SQVTM, CDR2 ANQGSEA. Trimming stripped 5 bases from V and 7 bases from J, with 21 bases between. The CDR3 has 15 amino acids. CDR3 loop: CSVTLGGGAENEQFF. The CDR3 nucleotides are TGCAGCGTTACCCTAGGCGGTGGGGCAGAAAATGAGCAGTTCTTC.

Written as DNA, the CDR3 is TGCGCCAGCAGCTGGACTGACAGGGAAGATACGCAGTATTTT. The encoded protein is CASSWTDREDTQYF. The chain is built from TRBV5-1 and TRBJ2-3; TRBD1 agrees at 7 bases. Germline V gene data show CDR1 as SGHRS and CDR2 as YFSETQ. J gave up 5 bases and V 3 bases, and 6 bases lay outside the gene matches. The CDR3 is made up of 14 amino acids. Combining the CDR3 with reference TRBV5-1 and TRBJ2-3 gives the whole variable domain KAGVTQTPRYLIKTRGQQVTLSCSPISGHRSVSWYQQTPGQGLQFLFEYFSETQRNKGNFPGRFSGRQFSNSRSEMNVSTLELGDSALYLCASSWTDREDTQYFGPGTRLTVL.

V is TRBV27 and J is TRBJ2-3; D not certain. Trimming cost V 2 bases and J 2 bases, with 8 bases left between them. This CDR3 is built from 14 residues. Germline assignment: CDR1 MNHEY and CDR2 SMNVEV (reference sequence). The CDR3 DNA follows: TGTGCCAGCAGTTTAGCACAGACCACAGATACGCAGTATTTT. This gives the protein CASSLAQTTDTQYF.

The chain uses TRBV21-1 and TRBJ2-2; TRBD1 reflects the table's D call only, with no check against the DNA. TRBV21-1 constitutes a pseudogene. The CDR3 runs to 14 residues. The CDR3 loop reads CASSRGISTGELFF. The CDR3, as DNA: TGTGCCAGCAGTAGGGGGATCTCAACCGGGGAGCTGTTTTTT.

The CDR3 nucleotides are TGTGCCAGCAGCCTAGAAAGGGGTACTGAAGCTTTCTTT. Translation: CASSLERGTEAFF. The rearrangement links TRBV28 to TRBJ1-1; D may be TRBD1 (5 bases). The V gene lost 6 bases and the J gene lost 5 bases, with 13 bases spanning the gap. Germline loops: CDR1 MDHEN, CDR2 SYDVKM. CDR3 size: 13 residues.

The V call is TRBV3-1 (or the pseudogene TRBV3-2), the J call TRBJ1-2; 9 bases map to TRBD1. CDR1 is LGHDT, CDR2 YNNKEL, per germline (reference sequence). Germline trimming cut 1 base from V and 6 bases from J; bases unmatched to any gene: 6. The CDR3 loop spans 15 amino acids. DNA for the CDR3: TGTGCCAGCAGCCAAGGGGACAGGGTTTTCGATGGCTACACCTTC. Residues: CASSQGDRVFDGYTF.

The chain combines TRBV4-1 with TRBJ2-7; 8 positions agree with TRBD2. Germline lookup yields CDR1 MGHRA and CDR2 YSYEKL. J lost 4 bases, V lost 4 bases, and 6 bases had no gene match. CDR3 length: 14 amino acids. Here the CDR3 reads CASSPTSGAYEQYF. The CDR3 region has the DNA TGCGCCAGCAGCCCTACTAGCGGAGCTTACGAGCAGTACTTC.

This rearrangement joins TRBV6-2 or TRBV6-3 to TRBJ1-5; TRBD1 aligns across 7 bases. The V and J ends lost 6 bases and 5 bases, in that order; junction bases with no gene match: 7. The CDR3 runs to 14 residues. Per the germline V gene, CDR1 is MNHEY and CDR2 is SVGEGT. CDR3 sequence reads: CASSNRQGDQPQHF. The CDR3 DNA sequence: TGTGCCAGCAGCAACAGACAGGGCGATCAGCCCCAGCATTTT.

This chain connects TRBV19 to TRBJ2-1; 7 nucleotides match TRBD1. Germline V gives CDR1 LNHDA, CDR2 SQIVND (reference sequence). There are 15 residues in the CDR3. J gave up 0 bases and V 4 bases, and 3 bases lay outside the gene matches. This chain's CDR3 is CASSTNRGSYNEQFF. As DNA, the CDR3 is TGTGCCAGTAGTACTAACAGGGGCTCCTACAATGAGCAGTTCTTC.

The V and J genes are TRBV5-8 and TRBJ2-3; D is possibly TRBD2 (5 bases). This CDR3 is 16 amino acids long. With 0 bases removed from V and 5 bases from J, the gap between germline ends came to 16 bases. Germline CDR1 SGHTS, CDR2 YDEGEE. CDR3 residues: CASSLVTPSLEDTQYF. The CDR3, as DNA: TGTGCCAGCAGCTTGGTGACTCCCTCACTAGAAGATACGCAGTATTTT.

The rearrangement joins TRBV18 to TRBJ1-6; 7 positions match TRBD1. Germline CDR1 KGHSH, CDR2 LQKENI. The V segment lost 5 bases and the J segment 6 bases; nucleotides outside the gene matches: 4. The CDR3 runs 14 residues. In nucleotides, the CDR3 is TGTGCCAGCTCAACAGGGGTTCCTAATTCACCCCTCCACTTT. It translates to CASSTGVPNSPLHF.

The genes are TRBV28 and TRBJ1-5, with 7 nucleotides matching TRBD1. V trimming: 5 bases; J trimming: 4 bases; junction bases outside the gene matches: 5. Per germline, CDR1 MDHEN and CDR2 SYDVKM. There are 14 residues in the CDR3. The CDR3 reads CASSRDRTNQPQHF. In DNA, the CDR3 is TGTGCCAGCAGTAGGGACAGAACGAATCAGCCCCAGCATTTT.

This chain links TRBV30 with TRBJ1-6; TRBD1 matches 7 bases. J was trimmed by 3 bases and V by 2 bases; bases with no gene match: 7. The CDR3 loop spans 16 amino acids. The germline CDR1 and CDR2 sequences are GTSNPN and SVGIG (reference sequence). CDR3 DNA: TGTGCCTGGAGTTGGCGGGACAGCTACTATAATTCACCCCTCCACTTT. This gives the protein CAWSWRDSYYNSPLHF.

This clone came up a few times. The chain recombines TRBV28 with TRBJ1-1, with D unclear. The CDR3 length is 13 residues. Germline CDR1 and CDR2: MDHEN and SYDVKM. The ends were cut back, 5 bases at V and 0 bases at J, with 7 bases in the middle. The CDR3 loop reads CASSNSLNTEAFF. The DNA for the CDR3 is TGTGCCAGCAGTAACAGCCTGAACACTGAAGCTTTCTTT.

This rearrangement joins TRBV30 to TRBJ2-7; possibly TRBD2 for D (5 bases). Germline lookup yields CDR1 GTSNPN and CDR2 SVGIG (reference sequence). Deletions cut 3 bases from V and 6 bases from J, with 12 bases between. CDR3 length: 12 residues. In nucleotides, the CDR3 is TGTGCCTGGAGCCAAGGACTCTCCGAGCAGTACTTC. This gives the protein CAWSQGLSEQYF.

The V and J genes are TRBV12-5 and TRBJ2-4; 10 bases are a match to TRBD1. The junction had 9 bases not matched to a gene; V was cut back by 5 bases and J by 11 bases. CDR3 length equals 14 residues. Germline V gives CDR1 LGHNT, CDR2 FRNRAP. The CDR3 loop reads CASGASGTGVLQYF. CDR3 DNA sequence: TGTGCTAGTGGTGCGTCCGGGACAGGGGTTCTTCAGTACTTC.

This clone was seen a single time. The CDR3 nucleotides are TGTGCCAGCAGTTCCCGGACAAGTTGGGCTGAAGCTTTCTTT. Translated: CASSSRTSWAEAFF. The chain is built from TRBV6-2 or TRBV6-3 and TRBJ1-1; weak D call: TRBD1 (5 bases). The CDR3 sequence is 14 residues long. V lost 4 bases and J lost 6, with 15 bases in between. CDR1 is MNHEY and CDR2 is SVGEGT in the germline V gene.

The rearrangement links TRBV6-5 to TRBJ2-7; D possibly corresponds to TRBD2 (7 bases). Trimming stripped 1 base from V and 4 bases from J, with 14 bases between. Germline assignment: CDR1 MNHEY and CDR2 SVGAGI. The CDR3 extends over 15 amino acids. CDR3 sequence (DNA): TGTGCCAGCAGTTACTTAGGGGGGGGCGGGTACGAGCAGTACTTC. Its protein product is CASSYLGGGGYEQYF.

The chain employs TRBV28 and TRBJ2-1, with D unresolved. The CDR3 length is 12 residues. Between the trimmed V and J ends, which lost 7 bases and 6 bases, there was a span of 10 bases. Germline CDR1 and CDR2: MDHEN and SYDVKM. This CDR3 reads CASIRSPNEQFF. The CDR3 DNA reads as TGTGCCAGCATCCGTTCCCCCAATGAGCAGTTCTTC.

This chain uses TRBV27 with TRBJ1-2, with 7 bases lining up with TRBD1. Losses at the gene ends were 8 bases for V and 4 bases for J; bases not matched to a gene: 13. Germline V gene sequence: CDR1 MNHEY, CDR2 SMNVEV (reference sequence). The CDR3 consists of 15 residues. The CDR3 nucleotides are TGTGCCAGCGGTCAATTGGAGGGGGCATCCTATGGCTACACCTTC. It is translated as CASGQLEGASYGYTF.

This clone was recorded only once. The rearrangement joins TRBV4-2 to TRBJ2-7; 15 bases align to TRBD2. Germline V gives CDR1 LGHNA, CDR2 YNFKEQ. This CDR3 is built from 19 residues. Trimming removed 0 bases from V and 3 bases from J; junction bases left unmatched: 9. The CDR3 loop reads CASSQDWTSGRADLYEQYF. For the CDR3, the DNA is TGTGCCAGCAGCCAAGATTGGACTAGCGGGAGGGCTGATCTCTACGAGCAGTACTTC.

J is TRBJ2-5 and V is TRBV29-1; D is unclear. With 6 bases removed from V and 5 bases from J, the gap between germline ends came to 7 bases. In germline, CDR1 is SQVTM, CDR2 ANQGSEA. This CDR3 contains 10 residues. Here the CDR3 DNA reads TGCAGCGTACGTCAGGAGACCCAGTACTTC. Translation: CSVRQETQYF.

V gene TRBV30 combines with J gene TRBJ2-2; 7 nucleotides match TRBD2. Germline assignment: CDR1 GTSNPN and CDR2 SVGIG (reference sequence). The CDR3 has 15 amino acids. V was pared by 3 bases and J by 2 bases, with 6 bases of the junction left unmatched. CDR3 in DNA: TGTGCCTGGAGCTACACGGGACTAAACACCGGGGAGCTGTTTTTT. Its translation is CAWSYTGLNTGELFF.

The chain couples TRBV5-1 to TRBJ2-7, with a possible D match to TRBD1 (5 bases). This CDR3 comprises 14 residues. Trimming shortened V by 0 bases and J by 5 bases, and 12 bases separated the two germline ends. The germline V gene has CDR1 SGHRS and CDR2 YFSETQ. In DNA, the CDR3 is TGCGCCAGCAGCTTGGGGCAGGGAAGGGACGAGCAGTACTTC. Translation: CASSLGQGRDEQYF.

The V call is TRBV7-9, the J call TRBJ2-1; 9 positions match TRBD2. This CDR3 is built from 16 residues. J gave up 9 bases and V 5 bases, and 14 bases lay outside the gene matches. Looked up from germline, CDR1 is SEHNR and CDR2 is FQNEAQ (reference sequence). The CDR3 nucleotides are TGTGCCAGCAGCCCCTCCGGGACTAGCATCCCCGGTGAGCAGTTCTTC. This translates into CASSPSGTSIPGEQFF.